This T cell receptor (beta chain) appears in the sequencing data of a study of OX40 agonist ivuxolimab in advanced cancers. Study summary: Patients received intravenous ivuxolimab every 2 weeks at 0.01 to 10 mg/kg. The diagnoses of dose-escalation patients were hepatocellular carcinoma, melanoma, renal cell or head and neck cancer. Three patients showed partial responses: one hepatocellular carcinoma and two cutaneous melanoma cases.

This CDR3 region has 13 residues. The germline CDR1 and CDR2 sequences are ENHRY and SYGVKD. Germline trimming cut 5 bases from V and 5 bases from J; bases unmatched to any gene: 6. Libraries were prepared by immunoSEQ multiplex PCR; TCRdb keeps only in-frame clonotypes and omits some of them. In the table there are approximately 67,000 clones, 80% to 95% of which are singletons. The sample in question was CD4+ or CD8+ T cells sorted from blood, obtained in a trial of the OX40 agonist ivuxolimab. This chain links TRBV10-3 with TRBJ2-7, with 7 bases that match TRBD1. The sequence derives from an adult with an advanced solid tumor such as melanoma, head and neck, liver or kidney cancer. CDR3: CAISPATGHEQYF. Written as DNA, the CDR3 is TGTGCCATCAGTCCTGCGACAGGGCACGAGCAGTACTTC.